This T cell receptor (beta chain) was recovered during a study of long-term antiretroviral therapy in people with HIV. Losses at the gene ends were 6 bases for V and 6 bases for J; bases not matched to a gene: 13. Germline V gene data show CDR1 as LNHDA and CDR2 as SQIVND (reference sequence). The CDR3 is made up of 15 amino acids. The libraries were made with immunoSEQ v3.0 at survey level. Sequencing was performed with immunoSEQ multiplex PCR; in TCRdb, only in-frame clones are kept and a portion is missing. The data contain some 14,000 clones, around 80% of them seen just once; the ten biggest clones take up 6.5% to 7.5%.

The clonotype originates from a man under 40 with HIV. The V and J genes are TRBV19 and TRBJ1-2; 7 bases are shared with TRBD1. The starting material was unsorted PBMCs, obtained 0.4 years after starting antiretroviral therapy. The CDR3 DNA follows: TGTGCCAGTAGCTGGGACAGACCTTTATTGAATGGCTACACCTTC. This codes for CASSWDRPLLNGYTF.